Given below is one T cell receptor (beta chain) in context. Its antigen is undetermined. Per germline, CDR1 SGHNT and CDR2 YYREEE (reference sequence). The CDR3 runs to 15 residues. This sample was taken from a study of beta chain features in type 1 diabetes. General study results and limits: Moderately but significantly shorter TCRB CDR3s were found in Type 1 diabetes patients in all four CD4+ subsets. Overrepresentation of cells with high TCR expression could result from cDNA sequencing. Among patients, naive, central memory and Treg TCRB repertoires appeared more similar than among healthy donors.

TCRB transcripts that were expressed got sequenced, as all of the isolated RNA had been reverse transcribed. Using immunoSEQ multiplex PCR, the repertoire was profiled, and TCRdb retains in-frame clones only, with some absent. The repertoire has 850,000 to 900,000 clones, roughly 15% of them found once; the top ten carry roughly 0.025%. This chain links TRBV5-4 with TRBJ2-5; no definite D call. The end of the DNA fits TRBJ2-7 better, so the J call may be wrong. This TCR was recovered from a woman between 18 and 29 years old in good health. Sequencing used naive CD4+ T cells from blood. CDR3 in amino acids: CASSLEARVFDEQYF. The CDR3 nucleotides read TGTGCCAGCAGCTTGGAGGCGAGAGTATTCGACGAGCAGTACTTC.